This record concerns one TCR beta chain sequence. The antigen remains undetermined. Trimming stripped 6 bases from V and 2 bases from J, with 12 bases between. From germline, CDR1 is SGDLS and CDR2 YYNGEE. The CDR3 extends over 14 amino acids. This specimen comes from a study of CD8+ T cells in alopecia areata. Background on the study: Scoring treated patients' severity relied on the percentage of scalp area affected. Broader study findings: Numerous clones, expanded in lesions, remained in scalp and blood during tofacitinib.

As the sequencing template, cDNA was produced by extracting RNA and reverse transcribing it. Assay used: immunoSEQ multiplex PCR; TCRdb lists only in-frame clones, some missing. Of nearly 7,500 clones listed, around 66% are singletons. Treatment specified: oral pan-JAK inhibitor, 5-10 mg twice daily. As part of sample collection, lesional scalp punch biopsies and peripheral blood were taken from alopecia areata patients. The source of this sequence is a human donor with alopecia areata. This specimen consisted of skin, obtained at week 4, from a patient treated with tofacitinib. The rearrangement links TRBV9 to TRBJ2-1; perhaps D is TRBD1 or TRBD2 (5 bases each). The CDR3: CASTLGTTYNEQFF. The DNA for the CDR3 is TGTGCCAGCACCTTAGGGACCACCTACAATGAGCAGTTCTTC.